The rows below give T cell receptor beta chains drawn from one sample of a study of OX40 agonist ivuxolimab in advanced cancers. Profiled with immunoSEQ multiplex PCR; TCRdb holds only in-frame clones, not every one. Of tens of thousands of clones listed, 82% were seen once; the top ten hold roughly a fifth. This specimen was CD4+ or CD8+ T cells sorted from blood, taken in a trial of the OX40 agonist ivuxolimab. The receptor set was obtained from an adult with an advanced solid tumor such as melanoma, head and neck, liver or kidney cancer. CDR3s leave out the opening cysteine and the closing phenylalanine or tryptophan. Fields, in order: J gene, V gene, D gene, CDR3 protein. A D gene is named only where the DNA matches it firmly.

TRBJ2-1 | TRBV14 | TRBD1 | ASSQGRGRLNEQF
TRBJ1-1 | TRBV7-9 | - | ASSPSRTVNTEAF
TRBJ2-5 | TRBV6-5 | - | ASGQPLETQY
TRBJ1-5 | TRBV6-5 | - | AAWAGGNQPQH
TRBJ2-2 | TRBV15 | - | ATSTRDFPGELF
TRBJ1-4 | TRBV5-4 | - | ASSQDLPGVFEKLF
TRBJ2-3 | TRBV28 | TRBD2 | ASNSAGGGSDTQY
TRBJ2-2 | TRBV19 | - | ASSIRQARTGELF
TRBJ2-7 | TRBV6-4 | TRBD1 | ASSDWDRSYEQY
TRBJ1-4 | TRBV5-6 | - | ASSLWGLEGSNEKLF
TRBJ2-3 | TRBV28 | - | ASSLLASVKDTQY
TRBJ2-7 | TRBV4-3 | - | ASSQAIGSSYEQY
TRBJ1-2 | TRBV4-2 | TRBD1 | ASTKDRTSYGYT
TRBJ1-4 | TRBV18 | - | ASSPQDRNEKLF
TRBJ2-7 | TRBV7-9 | - | ASSFRQGGLEQY
TRBJ1-2 | TRBV10-3 | - | AISEWQASRGRPYGYT
TRBJ2-3 | TRBV10-1 | - | ASRRRGAGTNPTDTQY
TRBJ1-5 | TRBV6-5 | TRBD1 | ASKRDRYQPQH
TRBJ2-7 | TRBV11-2 | - | ASSSWDNYEQY
TRBJ2-1 | TRBV7-6 | - | ASSLGMNNNEQF
TRBJ2-3 | TRBV6-1 | - | ASGGRGLTDTQY
TRBJ1-2 | TRBV2 | - | ATTTDSNYGYT
TRBJ1-2 | TRBV11-1 | - | ASSLGSDLYT
TRBJ2-5 | TRBV11-2 | - | ASSLGETQY
TRBJ1-1 | TRBV27 | - | ASSPSGRGGSGF
TRBJ2-6 | TRBV7-2 | TRBD1 | ASSLADRAGANVLT
- | TRBV7-2 | TRBD1 | ASSLAAGGASEQY
TRBJ2-1 | TRBV19 | TRBD2 | ASSIAGGPEQF
TRBJ2-1 | TRBV11-2 | - | ASSPQSSSSYNEQF
TRBJ1-4 | TRBV7-2 | TRBD1 | ASSSEGATNEKLF
TRBJ1-5 | TRBV19 | TRBD1 | ASSTSRQGSRQPQH
TRBJ1-1 | TRBV6-1 | - | ASSEQAMNTEAF
TRBJ2-7 | TRBV19 | - | ASSPGVISYEQY
TRBJ1-6 | TRBV10-3 | TRBD1 | AISRTGGDSPLH
TRBJ2-7 | TRBV30 | - | AWNRQVSYEQY